A selection of T cell receptor beta chains follows, all from one sample in a study of cytomegalovirus exposure and HLA in healthy donors. Measured with immunoSEQ multiplex PCR; TCRdb has only the in-frame clones, and not every one. The profile shows 150,000 or so clones, 80% of them singletons. Source material: PBMCs. These receptors originate from a woman aged 40 to 49 in good health and CMV-seropositive. CDR3s include the opening cysteine and the closing phenylalanine or tryptophan. The D gene is left open where the match is weak. The listing skips clone size in some rows; elsewhere it reads once, few, many or a size class.

cdr3_aa | cdr3_nt | v_call | clone_size | j_call | d_call
CSVELPGSRYGYTF | TGCAGCGTTGAACTGCCAGGCAGCCGCTATGGCTACACCTTC | TRBV29-1 | . | TRBJ1-2 | .
CASISPMRGEKLFF | TGTGCCAGCATTTCCCCAATGAGGGGGGAAAAACTGTTTTTT | TRBV2 | once | TRBJ1-4 | .
CASFRLAGGTDTQYF | TGTGCCAGCTTTCGACTAGCGGGAGGCACAGATACGCAGTATTTT | TRBV18 | once | TRBJ2-3 | TRBD2
CASSRELGETQYF | TGTGCCAGCAGTAGGGAGCTTGGAGAGACCCAGTACTTC | TRBV6-4 | . | TRBJ2-5 | .
CASARGFDSAEAFF | TGTGCCAGCGCAAGGGGTTTCGATTCCGCTGAAGCTTTCTTT | TRBV6-4 | few | TRBJ1-1 | .
CASSVDSAHDEQFF | TGTGCCAGCAGCGTAGATAGCGCCCACGATGAGCAGTTCTTC | TRBV9 | . | TRBJ2-1 | .
CASSESLAGQQETQYF | TGCGCCAGCAGTGAGTCCCTAGCGGGCCAACAAGAGACCCAGTACTTC | TRBV10-1 | . | TRBJ2-5 | TRBD2
CASIPTGTGEQETQYF | TGTGCCAGCATACCAACCGGGACAGGGGAACAAGAGACCCAGTACTTC | TRBV28 | . | TRBJ2-5 | TRBD1
CASSPHARESAGELFF | TGTGCCAGCAGCCCCCATGCGCGGGAGTCGGCCGGGGAGCTGTTTTTT | TRBV9 | . | TRBJ2-2 | TRBD2
CSAMEHREQFF | TGCAGTGCTATGGAGCACCGTGAGCAGTTCTTC | TRBV20-1 | . | TRBJ2-1 | .
CASSPGQGPGNTIYF | TGTGCCAGCAGCCCGGGACAGGGACCTGGAAACACCATATATTTT | TRBV11-3 | . | TRBJ1-3 | TRBD1
CVRSFKAVLSTDASSYNEQFF | TGTGTCAGAAGCTTCAAAGCGGTACTGAGCACCGATGCTAGCTCCTACAATGAGCAGTTCTTC | TRBV7-5 | . | TRBJ2-1 | .
CASSRRGSDHEQFF | TGCGCCAGCAGCCGTAGAGGATCGGATCATGAGCAGTTCTTC | TRBV10-1 | . | TRBJ2-1 | .
CASSYPQGVSADTQYF | TGTGCCAGCAGTTACCCCCAGGGGGTAAGCGCAGATACGCAGTATTTT | TRBV6-6 | . | TRBJ2-3 | TRBD1
CASSIGTGLGYGYTF | TGTGCCAGTAGTATTGGGACAGGGTTGGGCTATGGCTACACCTTC | TRBV19 | . | TRBJ1-2 | TRBD1
CASSMYSYTGELFF | TGTGCCAGTAGTATGTACAGTTACACCGGGGAGCTGTTTTTT | TRBV19 | . | TRBJ2-2 | .
CAWQTGSWSTEAFF | TGTGCCTGGCAGACAGGGAGCTGGAGCACTGAAGCTTTCTTT | TRBV30 | once | TRBJ1-1 | TRBD1
CASSFTAGGQETQYF | TGTGCCAGCAGTTTTACGGCGGGAGGTCAAGAGACCCAGTACTTC | TRBV27 | . | TRBJ2-5 | TRBD2
CASSLGGGRADTGELFF | TGTGCCAGCAGCTTAGGCGGCGGGAGGGCGGACACCGGGGAGCTGTTTTTT | TRBV7-2 | . | TRBJ2-2 | TRBD2
CASSYGQGGGYTF | TGTGCCAGCAGTTATGGACAGGGGGGTGGCTACACCTTC | TRBV27 | . | TRBJ1-2 | TRBD1
CASSLFTGPQNIQYF | TGTGCCAGCAGTTTGTTCACAGGGCCCCAAAACATTCAGTACTTC | TRBV27 | . | TRBJ2-4 | .
CASSPRQDRFEKLFF | TGTGCCAGCTCACCACGCCAGGACAGGTTTGAAAAACTGTTTTTT | TRBV18 | . | TRBJ1-4 | TRBD1
CASSLTGTSYEQYF | TGCGCCAGCAGCTTGACAGGAACTTCCTACGAGCAGTACTTC | TRBV5-1 | . | TRBJ2-7 | .
CASSLTGLAGIYEQYF | TGCGCCAGCAGCTTAACAGGACTAGCGGGAATCTACGAGCAGTACTTC | TRBV5-1 | . | TRBJ2-7 | TRBD2
CASSRGQGSYEQYF | TGTGCCAGCAGCAGGGGACAGGGGTCCTACGAGCAGTACTTC | TRBV9 | . | TRBJ2-7 | TRBD1
CASSTNGEGGETQYF | TGCGCCAGCAGTACTAACGGGGAGGGAGGGGAGACCCAGTACTTC | TRBV23-1 | . | TRBJ2-5 | TRBD2
CASSSIQGGEQFF | TGTGCCAGCAGCTCAATCCAGGGAGGGGAGCAGTTCTTC | TRBV7-9 | . | TRBJ2-1 | TRBD2
CASSPWGLAEQETQYF | TGTGCCAGCTCACCGTGGGGACTAGCGGAGCAAGAGACCCAGTACTTC | TRBV18 | once | TRBJ2-5 | TRBD2
CASMLTLSSYEQYF | TGTGCCAGCATGCTGACTCTCAGCTCCTACGAGCAGTACTTC | TRBV2 | . | TRBJ2-7 | .
CSGSRDNEQFF | TGCAGCGGGTCTAGAGACAATGAGCAGTTCTTC | TRBV29-1 | . | TRBJ2-1 | .
CSARSGVQQFF | TGCAGTGCTAGATCGGGGGTTCAGCAGTTCTTC | TRBV20-1 | . | TRBJ2-1 | .
CASSYRGTGLVHYEQYF | TGTGCCAGCAGCTATCGTGGGACGGGACTAGTTCACTACGAGCAGTACTTC | TRBV7-9 | once | TRBJ2-7 | TRBD2
CASSPPGQGSNEQFF | TGTGCCAGCAGTCCTCCGGGACAGGGATCCAATGAGCAGTTCTTC | TRBV27 | . | TRBJ2-1 | TRBD1
CASSLAIMWDKEETQYF | TGCGCCAGCAGCTTGGCTATAATGTGGGACAAAGAAGAGACCCAGTACTTC | TRBV5-1 | . | TRBJ2-5 | .
CASSRDSTSGRTDTQYF | TGTGCCAGCAGTCGGGATTCGACTAGCGGGAGGACAGATACGCAGTATTTT | TRBV2 | once | TRBJ2-3 | TRBD2
CASSGGGQGYQPQHF | TGTGCCAGTAGTGGAGGGGGACAGGGTTATCAGCCCCAGCATTTT | TRBV19 | . | TRBJ1-5 | TRBD1